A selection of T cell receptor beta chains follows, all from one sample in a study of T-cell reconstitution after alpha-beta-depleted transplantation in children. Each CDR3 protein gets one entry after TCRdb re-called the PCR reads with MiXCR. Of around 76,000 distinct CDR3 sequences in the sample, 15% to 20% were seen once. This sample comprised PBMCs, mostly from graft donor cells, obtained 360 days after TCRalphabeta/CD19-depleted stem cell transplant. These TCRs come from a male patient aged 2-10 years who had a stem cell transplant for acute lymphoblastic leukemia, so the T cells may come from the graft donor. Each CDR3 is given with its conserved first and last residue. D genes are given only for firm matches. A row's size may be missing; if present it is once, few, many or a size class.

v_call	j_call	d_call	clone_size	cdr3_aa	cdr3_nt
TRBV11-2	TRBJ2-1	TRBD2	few	CASSPAEGLAGAYNEQFF	TGTGCCAGCAGCCCAGCTGAGGGACTAGCGGGAGCCTACAATGAGCAGTTCTTC
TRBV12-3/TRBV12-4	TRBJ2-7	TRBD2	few	CASSPMWTSGDLYEQYF	TGTGCCAGCAGTCCTATGTGGACTAGCGGGGATTTGTACGAGCAGTACTTC
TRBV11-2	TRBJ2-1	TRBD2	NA	CASSGGLAGVSSYNEQFF	TGTGCCAGCAGCGGCGGACTAGCGGGGGTAAGCTCCTACAATGAGCAGTTCTTC
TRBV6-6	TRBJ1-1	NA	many	CASSYGMNEAFF	TGTGCCAGCAGTTACGGGATGAATGAAGCTTTCTTT
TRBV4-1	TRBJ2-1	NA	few	CASSQDLLSNEQFF	TGCGCCAGCAGCCAAGATCTGTTGAGCAATGAGCAGTTCTTC
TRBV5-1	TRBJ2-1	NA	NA	CASSLFDGGTGSYNEQFF	TGCGCCAGCAGCTTGTTTGATGGGGGTACGGGGTCCTACAATGAGCAGTTCTTC
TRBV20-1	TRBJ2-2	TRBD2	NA	CSASLGGRASGELFF	TGCAGTGCTAGTTTAGGCGGGAGGGCATCCGGGGAGCTGTTTTTT
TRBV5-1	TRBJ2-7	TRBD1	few	CASSPTGSSYEQYF	TGCGCCAGCAGCCCGACAGGGAGCTCCTACGAGCAGTACTTC
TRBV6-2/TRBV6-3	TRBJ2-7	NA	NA	CASSSTFSEQYF	TGTGCCAGCAGTAGCACATTCTCCGAGCAGTACTTC
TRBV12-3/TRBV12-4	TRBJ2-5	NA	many	CASSFSGITQETQYF	TGTGCCAGCAGTTTTAGCGGAATTACACAAGAGACCCAGTACTTC
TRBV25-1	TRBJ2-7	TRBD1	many	CASRDRGYEQYF	TGTGCCAGCAGGGACAGGGGCTACGAGCAGTACTTC
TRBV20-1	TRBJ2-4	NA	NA	CSARGLGLAKNIQYF	TGCAGTGCTAGGGGGTTGGGGCTAGCCAAAAACATTCAGTACTTC
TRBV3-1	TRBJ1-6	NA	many	CASSQGQGRNSPLHF	TGTGCCAGCAGCCAAGGTCAGGGGCGGAATTCACCCCTCCACTTT
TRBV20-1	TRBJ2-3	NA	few	CSASNGGKGTDTQYF	TGCAGTGCTAGTAATGGCGGGAAGGGCACAGATACGCAGTATTTT